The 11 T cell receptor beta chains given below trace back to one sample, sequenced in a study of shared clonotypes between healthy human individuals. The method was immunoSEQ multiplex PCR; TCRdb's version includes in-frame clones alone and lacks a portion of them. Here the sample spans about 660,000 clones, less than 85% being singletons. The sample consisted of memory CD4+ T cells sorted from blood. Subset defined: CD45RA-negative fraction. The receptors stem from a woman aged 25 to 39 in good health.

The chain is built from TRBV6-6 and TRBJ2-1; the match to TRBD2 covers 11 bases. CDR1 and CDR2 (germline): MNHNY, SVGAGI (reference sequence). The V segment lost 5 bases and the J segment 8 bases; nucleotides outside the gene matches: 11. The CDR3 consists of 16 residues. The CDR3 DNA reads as TGTGCCAGCAGTCGCAGCCTGACTAGCGGGAACTATGAGCAGTTCTTC. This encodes CASSRSLTSGNYEQFF.

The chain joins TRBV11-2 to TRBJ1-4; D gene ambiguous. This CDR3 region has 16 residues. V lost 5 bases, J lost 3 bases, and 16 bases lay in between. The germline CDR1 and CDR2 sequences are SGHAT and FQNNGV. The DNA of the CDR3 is TGTGCCAGCAGCCAGAGGTTGGCAGGCCCTAATGAAAAACTGTTTTTT. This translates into CASSQRLAGPNEKLFF.

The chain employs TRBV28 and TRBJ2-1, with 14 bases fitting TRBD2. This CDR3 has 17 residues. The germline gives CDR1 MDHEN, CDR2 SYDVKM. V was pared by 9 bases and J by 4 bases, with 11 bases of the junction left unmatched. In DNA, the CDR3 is TGTGCCAGTACCGGGACTAGCGGGAGTAGGGGATACAATGAGCAGTTCTTC. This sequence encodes CASTGTSGSRGYNEQFF. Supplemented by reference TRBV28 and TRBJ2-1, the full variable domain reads DVKVTQSSRYLVKRTGEKVFLECVQDMDHENMFWYRQDPGLGLRLIYFSYDVKMKEKGDIPEGYSVSREKKERFSLILESASTNQTSMYLCASTGTSGSRGYNEQFFGPGTRLTVL.

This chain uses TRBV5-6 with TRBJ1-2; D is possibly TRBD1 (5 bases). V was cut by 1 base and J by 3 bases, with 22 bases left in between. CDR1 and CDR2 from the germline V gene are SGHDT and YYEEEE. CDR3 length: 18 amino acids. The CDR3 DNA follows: TGTGCCAGCAGCTTGTTTGGGCCGACAGAGGGGAGTCACTATGGCTACACCTTC. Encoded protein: CASSLFGPTEGSHYGYTF.

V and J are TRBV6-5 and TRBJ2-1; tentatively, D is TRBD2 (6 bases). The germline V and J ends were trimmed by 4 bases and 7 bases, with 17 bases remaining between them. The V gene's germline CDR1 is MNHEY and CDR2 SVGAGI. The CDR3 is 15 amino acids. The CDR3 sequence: CASSWGGTGVNEQFF. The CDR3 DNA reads TGTGCCAGCAGTTGGGGAGGAACGGGGGTTAATGAGCAGTTCTTC.

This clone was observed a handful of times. CDR3 protein: CASSTTAGLAGGDYNEQFF. Written as DNA, the CDR3 is TGTGCCAGCAGCACGACCGCGGGACTAGCGGGAGGGGATTACAATGAGCAGTTCTTC. V is TRBV7-9 and J is TRBJ2-1; 16 positions agree with TRBD2. The CDR3 covers 19 residues. Germline V gene sequence: CDR1 SEHNR, CDR2 FQNEAQ (reference sequence). The V and J ends lost 5 bases and 4 bases, in that order; junction bases with no gene match: 11.

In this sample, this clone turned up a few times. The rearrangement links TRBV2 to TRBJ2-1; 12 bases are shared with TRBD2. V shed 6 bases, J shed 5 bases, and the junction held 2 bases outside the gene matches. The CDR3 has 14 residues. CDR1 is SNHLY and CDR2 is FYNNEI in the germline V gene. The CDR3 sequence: CASSRTSGNNEQFF. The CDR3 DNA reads TGTGCCAGCAGCCGGACTAGCGGGAACAATGAGCAGTTCTTC.

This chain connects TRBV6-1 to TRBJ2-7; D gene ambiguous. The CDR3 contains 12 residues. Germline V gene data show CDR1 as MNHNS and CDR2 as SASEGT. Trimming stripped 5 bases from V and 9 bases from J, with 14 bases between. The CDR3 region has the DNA TGTGCCAGCAGTAAAGACCATATCGGGCAGTACTTC. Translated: CASSKDHIGQYF.

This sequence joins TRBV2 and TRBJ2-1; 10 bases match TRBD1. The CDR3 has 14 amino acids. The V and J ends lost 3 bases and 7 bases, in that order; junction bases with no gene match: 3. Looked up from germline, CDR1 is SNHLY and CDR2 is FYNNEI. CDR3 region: CASSETGGWNEQFF. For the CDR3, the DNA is TGTGCCAGCAGTGAGACAGGGGGCTGGAATGAGCAGTTCTTC.

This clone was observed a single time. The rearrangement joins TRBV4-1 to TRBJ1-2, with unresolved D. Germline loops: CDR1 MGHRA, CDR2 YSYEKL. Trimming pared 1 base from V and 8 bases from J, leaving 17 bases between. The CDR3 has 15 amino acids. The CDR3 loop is CASSQGPSAIYGYTF. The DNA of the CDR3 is TGCGCCAGCAGCCAAGGTCCTTCGGCCATTTACGGCTACACCTTC.

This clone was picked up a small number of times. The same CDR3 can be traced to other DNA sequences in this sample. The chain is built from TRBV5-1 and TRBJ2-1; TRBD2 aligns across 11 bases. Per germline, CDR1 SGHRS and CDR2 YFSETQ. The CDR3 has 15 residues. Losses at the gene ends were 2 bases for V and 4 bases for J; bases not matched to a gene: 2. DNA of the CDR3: TGCGCCAGCAGCTTAACTAGCGGGGGATACAATGAGCAGTTCTTC. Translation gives CASSLTSGGYNEQFF.